These 2 T cell receptor beta chains were sequenced from one sample in a study of Graves' ophthalmopathy and Graves' hyperthyroidism. Using RNA transcripts, the TCR beta CDR3 regions were amplified. Second-round multiplex PCR came after a first-round RT-PCR that employed HTBI primers. Each CDR3 protein gets one entry after TCRdb re-called the multiplex PCR reads with MiXCR. Found here are roughly 400,000 distinct CDR3 sequences, around 17% of them singletons; the top ten hold about 1.6%. Source material: peripheral blood. These receptors all stem from a woman in her late teens or twenties with Graves' ophthalmopathy.

The chain couples TRBV3-1 to TRBJ2-7, with D perhaps TRBD2 (6 bases). Germline loops: CDR1 LGHDT, CDR2 YNNKEL (reference sequence). The CDR3 runs 14 residues. V gave up 5 bases and J gave up 2 bases, with 13 bases separating them. CDR3 coding DNA: TGTGCCAGCAGCGGGCGACTAGATCCCTACGAGCAGTACTTC. Protein product: CASSGRLDPYEQYF.

V and J are TRBV24-1 and TRBJ2-5; no clear D. The V gene's germline CDR1 is KGHDR and CDR2 SFDVKD. Trimming cost V 4 bases and J 5 bases, with 10 bases left between them. There are 13 residues in the CDR3. The DNA for the CDR3 is TGTGCCACCAGTGAGCCTCCGCTGGAGACCCAGTACTTC. Protein sequence: CATSEPPLETQYF.